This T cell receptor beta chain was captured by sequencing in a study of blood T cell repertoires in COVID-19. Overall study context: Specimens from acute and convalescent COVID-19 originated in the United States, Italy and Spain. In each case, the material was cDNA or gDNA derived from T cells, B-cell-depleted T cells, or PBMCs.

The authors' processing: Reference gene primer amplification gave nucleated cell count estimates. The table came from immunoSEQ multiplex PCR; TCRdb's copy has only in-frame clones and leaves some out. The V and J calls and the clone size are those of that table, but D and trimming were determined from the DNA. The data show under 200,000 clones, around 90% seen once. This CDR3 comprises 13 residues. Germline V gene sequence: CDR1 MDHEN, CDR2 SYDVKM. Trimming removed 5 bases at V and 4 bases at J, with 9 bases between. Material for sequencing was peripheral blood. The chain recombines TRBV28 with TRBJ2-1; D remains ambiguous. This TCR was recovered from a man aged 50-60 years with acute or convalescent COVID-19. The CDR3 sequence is CASSATPYNEQFF. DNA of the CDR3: TGTGCCAGCAGTGCGACACCATACAATGAGCAGTTCTTC. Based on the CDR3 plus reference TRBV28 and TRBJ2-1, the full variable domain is DVKVTQSSRYLVKRTGEKVFLECVQDMDHENMFWYRQDPGLGLRLIYFSYDVKMKEKGDIPEGYSVSREKKERFSLILESASTNQTSMYLCASSATPYNEQFFGPGTRLTVL.